Listed below are T cell receptor beta chains from one sample, sequenced in a study of OX40 agonist ivuxolimab in advanced cancers. Libraries were prepared by immunoSEQ multiplex PCR; TCRdb keeps only in-frame clonotypes and omits some of them. This table has 35,000 to 40,000 clones, around 81% appearing once. The material sequenced was CD4+ or CD8+ T cells sorted from blood, taken in a trial of the OX40 agonist ivuxolimab. Source of these receptors: an adult with an advanced solid tumor such as melanoma, head and neck, liver or kidney cancer. Each CDR3 is given with its conserved first and last residue. D genes are given only for firm matches. The size of a clone is reported for some rows only, either as once, few or many, or as a class for expanded clones.

>NA|NA|TRBJ1-1|TRBV5-1
CASSLLTGLDTEAFF
TGCGCCAGCAGCTTGCTTACAGGATTAGACACTGAAGCTTTCTTT
>NA|NA|TRBJ2-1|TRBV6-4
CASSDSSHGSTYNEQFF
TGTGCCAGCAGTGACTCGAGTCACGGGAGTACCTACAATGAGCAGTTCTTC
>TRBD1|NA|TRBJ2-2|TRBV6-6
CASRPPGQSNTGELFF
TGTGCCAGCAGACCCCCGGGACAGTCGAACACCGGGGAGCTGTTTTTT
>NA|NA|TRBJ1-2|TRBV5-4
CASSLAAARDRHYGYTF
TGTGCCAGCAGCTTGGCCGCGGCTAGGGACCGACACTATGGCTACACCTTC
>NA|NA|TRBJ2-7|TRBV5-4
CASTQGVQSEQYF
TGTGCCAGTACACAGGGAGTCCAGTCCGAGCAGTACTTC
>NA|NA|TRBJ2-5|TRBV5-1
CASSLTRGGQETQYF
TGCGCCAGCAGCTTGACGAGGGGGGGTCAAGAGACCCAGTACTTC
>NA|NA|TRBJ2-5|TRBV6-6
CASNLRWETQYF
TGTGCCAGCAACTTGAGGTGGGAGACCCAGTACTTC
>NA|NA|TRBJ2-3|TRBV10-3
CASHRDRSTDTQYF
TGTGCCTCGCACCGGGACCGAAGCACAGATACGCAGTATTTT
>TRBD1|NA|TRBJ1-6|TRBV28
CASSLPGGTLHF
TGTGCCAGCAGTTTACCAGGGGGCACCCTCCACTTT
>NA|few|TRBJ1-1|TRBV19
CASSTPAGLGSEAFF
TGTGCCAGTAGTACCCCGGCGGGACTAGGCTCTGAAGCTTTCTTT
>NA|NA|TRBJ2-2|TRBV5-6
CASSLASGFTGELFF
TGTGCCAGCAGCTTGGCCTCCGGGTTCACCGGGGAGCTGTTTTTT
>TRBD1|NA|TRBJ2-3|TRBV6-1
CAITGTGSLPDTQYF
TGTGCCATAACCGGGACAGGGAGTTTACCAGATACGCAGTATTTT
>NA|NA|TRBJ2-2|TRBV9
CASSVGAGNTGELFF
TGTGCCAGCAGCGTAGGGGCTGGGAACACCGGGGAGCTGTTTTTT
>NA|NA|TRBJ1-1|TRBV19
CASKGAENTEAFF
TGTGCCAGTAAAGGGGCTGAAAACACTGAAGCTTTCTTT
>NA|NA|TRBJ2-7|TRBV7-9
CASSLGSGAQQYF
TGTGCCAGCAGCTTAGGGTCGGGGGCCCAGCAGTACTTC
>TRBD1|NA|TRBJ1-3|TRBV29-1
CSVEPTGESGNTIYF
TGCAGCGTTGAACCCACAGGGGAATCTGGAAACACCATATATTTT
>TRBD2|NA|TRBJ2-6|TRBV7-7
CASSPRSGRVTGANVLTF
TGTGCCAGCAGCCCACGCAGCGGGAGGGTAACTGGGGCCAACGTCCTGACTTTC
>NA|once|TRBJ2-3|TRBV5-4
CASSLGQATDTQYF
TGTGCCAGCAGCTTGGGGCAGGCCACAGATACGCAGTATTTT
>NA|NA|TRBJ2-3|TRBV19
CASSMSSGGPDTQYF
TGTGCCAGTAGTATGTCTAGTGGGGGCCCAGATACGCAGTATTTT
>TRBD1|NA|TRBJ2-7|TRBV18
CASSLGQGASYEQYF
TGTGCCAGCTCACTAGGACAGGGGGCGTCCTACGAGCAGTACTTC
>NA|NA|TRBJ2-5|TRBV7-8
CASSLDVFSGTQYF
TGTGCCAGCAGCTTAGACGTCTTCAGCGGGACCCAGTACTTC
>TRBD2|medium-sized|TRBJ2-7|TRBV5-1
CASSPAGNVYEQYF
TGCGCCAGCAGTCCAGCGGGAAATGTGTACGAGCAGTACTTC
>NA|NA|TRBJ2-7|TRBV7-6
CASSDRGRGAATLDEQYF
TGTGCCAGCAGCGACCGGGGCCGGGGAGCCGCTACTCTGGACGAGCAGTACTTC
>TRBD1|NA|TRBJ2-7|TRBV7-9
CASSPAGDSSYEQYF
TGTGCCAGCAGCCCCGCCGGGGACAGTTCCTACGAGCAGTACTTC
>TRBD2|NA|TRBJ2-3|TRBV7-6
CASSMGGSWADTQYF
TGTGCCAGCAGCATGGGGGGGTCCTGGGCAGATACGCAGTATTTT
>NA|NA|TRBJ2-1|TRBV9
CASSVGTVYNEQFF
TGTGCCAGCAGCGTAGGGACAGTCTACAATGAGCAGTTCTTC
>TRBD2|NA|TRBJ2-1|TRBV2
CASSERVAGGPDNEQFF
TGTGCCAGCAGTGAACGGGTAGCGGGGGGGCCAGACAATGAGCAGTTCTTC
>NA|NA|TRBJ2-3|TRBV9
CASSVGIGTDTQYF
TGTGCCAGCAGCGTCGGGATTGGCACAGATACGCAGTATTTT
>NA|NA|TRBJ2-1|TRBV14
CASSNGGAYNEQFF
TGTGCCAGCAGCAACGGAGGGGCCTACAATGAGCAGTTCTTC
>NA|NA|TRBJ2-7|TRBV7-3
CASSFDGLNSYEQYF
TGTGCCAGCAGCTTCGACGGCCTCAACTCCTACGAGCAGTACTTC
>NA|NA|TRBJ1-3|TRBV5-1
CASSLSGAGNTIYF
TGCGCCAGCAGCTTGTCAGGGGCTGGAAACACCATATATTTT